Reported below is one TCR beta chain. The sample originates from a study of blood T cell repertoires in COVID-19. Profiled with immunoSEQ multiplex PCR; TCRdb holds only in-frame clones, not every one. The sample has 250,000 or so clones; about four fifths are singletons. Trimming removed 4 bases from V and 12 bases from J, with 13 bases in between. There are 12 residues in the CDR3. Germline V gene sequence: CDR1 LGHDT, CDR2 YNNKEL (reference sequence). The chain is built from TRBV3-1 (or the pseudogene TRBV3-2) and TRBJ2-1, with D maybe TRBD1 (5 bases). Input material: peripheral blood. This receptor was identified in a man aged 25-45 years who had recovered from COVID-19. This CDR3 reads CASSPYPTAQFF. CDR3 nucleotides: TGTGCCAGCAGCCCATATCCGACAGCGCAGTTCTTC.